This TCR beta chain stems from a study of Ad26.COV2.S vaccination and SARS-CoV-2 variants. Study-level background: Dosing was one shot or two shots 56 days apart. Findings and limits, study-wide: Vaccine recipients posted higher spike-specific TCR breadth than their placebo counterparts.

Concerning this clone: What it binds is not known.

This CDR3 contains 18 residues. Trimming removed 2 bases from V and 0 bases from J; junction bases left unmatched: 10. The V gene's germline CDR1 is LNHDA and CDR2 SQIVND (reference sequence). Documented treatment: some 20 received Ad26.COV2.S at low or high dose, single or two shots; roughly 5 received placebo; per-sample allocation not given. The samples were gathered on day 63 after the first injection of vaccine or placebo. Sequenced by immunoSEQ multiplex PCR; TCRdb stores in-frame clones only, minus some. Among a few hundred thousand clones listed, around 87% were seen once. The specimen was peripheral blood, collected in a trial of Ad26.COV2.S vaccine versus placebo. The origin of this receptor is a person between 18 and 65 years old who received the Ad26.COV2.S COVID-19 vaccine or a placebo. The chain links TRBV19 to TRBJ2-5; 9 bases line up with TRBD2. This CDR3 reads CASSIWSSGDRYQETQYF. CDR3 nucleotide sequence: TGTGCCAGTAGTATATGGTCTAGCGGGGACCGGTACCAAGAGACCCAGTACTTC.